The 21 T cell receptor beta chains listed next were all sequenced from one sample in a study of OX40 agonist ivuxolimab in advanced cancers. Library preparation used the immunoSEQ multiplex PCR assay. This immuneACCESS table, as held by TCRdb, lists in-frame sequences with V and J called but not all clones. Of the missing ones, under half trace to an unresolved V gene in checked studies; the others have no known cause. A total of 35,000 to 40,000 clones appear in this sample, nearly 85% of them only once. 21% of the sample is in the top ten clones. The starting material was CD4+ or CD8+ T cells sorted from blood, obtained in a trial of the OX40 agonist ivuxolimab. These receptors originate from an adult with an advanced solid tumor such as melanoma, head and neck, liver or kidney cancer.

This chain uses TRBV19 with TRBJ2-1; 8 positions match TRBD1. Trimming cost V 6 bases and J 9 bases; bases outside gene matches: 13. The germline V gene encodes CDR1 LNHDA and CDR2 SQIVND (reference sequence). This CDR3 comprises 15 residues. The CDR3 DNA sequence: TGTGCCAGTAGAAGCGGACAGGGATCATTGGGTGAGCAGTTCTTC. It codes for CASRSGQGSLGEQFF.

Judged by abundance, this clone is medium-sized. The chain uses TRBV7-6 and TRBJ1-6; D is possibly TRBD1 (6 bases). The CDR3 sequence is 14 residues long. Germline-derived CDR1 and CDR2 are SGHVS and FNYEAQ. The V end lost 5 bases, the J end lost 7 bases, and 12 bases lay between the germline ends. The CDR3 is CASSPGASNSPLHF. As DNA, the CDR3 is TGTGCCAGCAGCCCAGGGGCCTCCAATTCACCCCTCCACTTT.

This clone was seen more than once but under ten times. This chain connects TRBV18 to TRBJ2-1; 14 bases are a match to TRBD2. Per the germline V gene, CDR1 is KGHSH and CDR2 is LQKENI. Trimming at V came to 2 bases and at J to 9 bases, leaving 12 bases not matched to a gene. The CDR3 runs 18 residues. CDR3 sequence: CASSPVSSRTSGRSEQFF. CDR3 nucleotides: TGTGCCAGCTCACCAGTTTCCTCCCGGACTAGCGGGAGGTCTGAGCAGTTCTTC.

The CDR3 sequence is CASGGDLYGYTF. CDR3 in DNA: TGTGCCAGCGGGGGGGACCTCTATGGCTACACCTTC. This chain joins TRBV7-3 and TRBJ1-2; TRBD1 might be the D (5 bases). The ends were cut back, 8 bases at V and 4 bases at J, with 11 bases in the middle. The CDR3 consists of 12 residues. The germline CDR1 and CDR2 sequences are SGHTA and FQGTGA.

V is TRBV14 and J is TRBJ1-6; D call uncertain. This CDR3 spans 16 amino acids. The germline gives CDR1 SGHDN, CDR2 FVKESK. V lost 0 bases, J lost 7 bases, and 13 bases lay in between. The CDR3 DNA is TGTGCCAGCAGCCAAGACGGCACTAGAACGAATTCACCCCTCCACTTT. It codes for CASSQDGTRTNSPLHF. Drawing the rest from reference TRBV14 and TRBJ1-6, the complete variable domain is EAGVTQFPSHSVIEKGQTVTLRCDPISGHDNLYWYRRVMGKEIKFLLHFVKESKQDESGMPNNRFLAERTGGTYSTLKVQPAELEDSGVYFCASSQDGTRTNSPLHFGNGTRLTVT.

This clone was detected once. V and J are TRBV6-5 and TRBJ1-6, with a tentative D call TRBD1 (5 bases). The germline CDR1 and CDR2 sequences are MNHEY and SVGAGI. This CDR3 is built from 14 residues. Trimming stripped 11 bases from V and 4 bases from J, with 15 bases between. The CDR3 nucleotides read TGTGCCTCAGGACGGGACCGATATAATTCACCCCTCCACTTT. Translating it yields CASGRDRYNSPLHF.

V and J are TRBV13 and TRBJ2-3, with 7 bases lining up with TRBD1. The CDR3 totals 14 residues. V shed 4 bases, J shed 1 base, and the junction held 2 bases outside the gene matches. From germline, CDR1 is PRHDT and CDR2 FYEKMQ (reference sequence). The CDR3 here is CASSSTGGTDTQYF. CDR3 in DNA: TGTGCCAGCAGCTCCACAGGGGGCACAGATACGCAGTATTTT.

The chain carries TRBV28 and TRBJ1-5; D uncertain. Germline V CDR1 and CDR2: MDHEN, SYDVKM. This CDR3 region has 14 residues. Trimming removed 5 bases at V and 2 bases at J, with 10 bases between. CDR3 nucleotides: TGTGCCAGCAGTCTTTTTGGAGGCAATCAGCCCCAGCATTTT. Translation: CASSLFGGNQPQHF.

This chain uses TRBV28 with TRBJ2-7, with 8 bases fitting TRBD2. The V gene's germline CDR1 is MDHEN and CDR2 SYDVKM. J was trimmed by 4 bases and V by 1 base; bases with no gene match: 6. There are 15 residues in the CDR3. For the CDR3, the DNA is TGTGCCAGCAGTTTATTAGGGGCTAGCGGGTACGAGCAGTACTTC. This sequence encodes CASSLLGASGYEQYF.

The rearrangement links TRBV9 to TRBJ1-2; D is ambiguous. Germline lookup yields CDR1 SGDLS and CDR2 YYNGEE. V lost 3 bases to trimming and J lost 2 bases, with 8 bases between them. The CDR3 has 13 amino acids. The CDR3 region has the DNA TGTGCCAGCAGCGCGGACGGGAACTATGGCTACACCTTC. Protein: CASSADGNYGYTF. Using reference TRBV9 and TRBJ1-2 for the parts outside the CDR3, the full variable domain is DSGVTQTPKHLITATGQRVTLRCSPRSGDLSVYWYQQSLDQGLQFLIQYYNGEERAKGNILERFSAQQFPDLHSELNLSSLELGDSALYFCASSADGNYGYTFGSGTRLTVV.

The chain joins TRBV7-3 to TRBJ2-2; D is possibly TRBD1 (6 bases). V was cut by 5 bases and J by 6 bases, with 13 bases left in between. Germline V gives CDR1 SGHTA, CDR2 FQGTGA. This CDR3 is built from 14 residues. This CDR3 reads CASSPWDNPGELFF. DNA of the CDR3: TGTGCCAGCAGCCCCTGGGACAATCCCGGGGAGCTGTTTTTT.

Only one count was recorded for this clone. V usage is TRBV4-3 and J usage is TRBJ2-7; 11 nucleotides agree with TRBD2. The CDR3 sequence is 15 residues long. Unmatched junction bases numbered 6, after V lost 2 bases and J lost 6 bases. Germline CDR1 and CDR2: LGHNA and YSLEER. For the CDR3, the DNA is TGCGCCAGCAGCCAACATCTAGCGGGAGGTAGCGAGCAGTACTTC. Translating it yields CASSQHLAGGSEQYF.

This clone was detected once. The rearrangement joins TRBV30 to TRBJ2-2, with TRBD1 matching over 8 bases. CDR1 is GTSNPN and CDR2 is SVGIG in the germline V gene (reference sequence). J lost 5 bases, V lost 1 base, and 6 bases had no gene match. The CDR3 has 15 residues. Here the CDR3 reads CAWSEWTGRTGELFF. In DNA, the CDR3 is TGTGCCTGGAGTGAATGGACAGGGAGGACCGGGGAGCTGTTTTTT. Combining the CDR3 with reference TRBV30 and TRBJ2-2 gives the whole variable domain SQTIHQWPATLVQPVGSPLSLECTVEGTSNPNLYWYRQAAGRGLQLLFYSVGIGQISSEVPQNLSASRPQDRQFILSSKKLLLSDSGFYLCAWSEWTGRTGELFFGEGSRLTVL.

A few counts support this clone. The chain couples TRBV19 to TRBJ1-3; D gene uncertain. The CDR3 runs 14 residues. Germline V gene data show CDR1 as LNHDA and CDR2 as SQIVND (reference sequence). The V gene lost 5 bases and the J gene lost 0 bases, with 8 bases spanning the gap. In DNA form, the CDR3 reads TGTGCCAGTAGTGAGTCACTCTCTGGAAACACCATATATTTT. Translating it yields CASSESLSGNTIYF.

The rearrangement links TRBV15 to TRBJ2-2; D uncertain. The germline CDR1 and CDR2 sequences are LNHNV and YYDKDF (reference sequence). V was clipped by 0 bases and J by 3 bases, with 8 bases between them. The CDR3 is 15 residues long. DNA of the CDR3: TGTGCCACCAGCAGAGATTTTAGAGACACCGGGGAGCTGTTTTTT. It yields the protein CATSRDFRDTGELFF. Filled out from reference TRBV15 and TRBJ2-2, the complete variable domain reads DAMVIQNPRYQVTQFGKPVTLSCSQTLNHNVMYWYQQKSSQAPKLLFHYYDKDFNNEADTPDNFQSRRPNTSFCFLDIRSPGLGDTAMYLCATSRDFRDTGELFFGEGSRLTVL.

The rearrangement uses TRBV28 and TRBJ1-1, with 7 bases that match TRBD1. V lost 3 bases, J lost 5 bases, and 6 bases stayed unmatched. Germline V CDR1 and CDR2: MDHEN, SYDVKM. The CDR3 is 14 amino acids. CDR3 DNA sequence: TGTGCCAGCAGTTTCCCAGGGGGGAAAACTGAAGCTTTCTTT. It specifies CASSFPGGKTEAFF.

This chain uses TRBV4-3 with TRBJ1-1; the D gene is possibly TRBD1 (6 bases). The CDR3 is 16 residues long. Trimming took 1 base from V and 8 from J, leaving 20 bases between them. Per the germline V gene, CDR1 is LGHNA and CDR2 is YSLEER. The CDR3 bases are TGCGCCAGCAGCCAAGTTTTTGGCAGGGGCAAGGAGGAAGCTTTCTTT. Translated: CASSQVFGRGKEEAFF.

The count of this clone is one. This chain links TRBV6-6 with TRBJ2-5, with D perhaps TRBD1 or TRBD2 (5 bases each). Germline V gene sequence: CDR1 MNHNY, CDR2 SVGAGI (reference sequence). Deletions cut 2 bases from V and 4 bases from J, with 5 bases between. The CDR3 totals 12 residues. The CDR3, as DNA: TGTGCCAGCAGTTACGGGGGAGAGACCCAGTACTTC. Its protein is CASSYGGETQYF.

This clone was detected only once. The chain uses TRBV19 and TRBJ1-2, with 9 bases that match TRBD1. The CDR3 has 15 amino acids. J was trimmed by 7 bases and V by 5 bases; bases with no gene match: 11. Germline assignment: CDR1 LNHDA and CDR2 SQIVND (reference sequence). In DNA, the CDR3 is TGTGCCAGTAGTTCCCCCGGGACAGGGTACTCTGGCTACACCTTC. Translating it yields CASSSPGTGYSGYTF. Drawing the rest from reference TRBV19 and TRBJ1-2, the complete variable domain is DGGITQSPKYLFRKEGQNVTLSCEQNLNHDAMYWYRQDPGQGLRLIYYSQIVNDFQKGDIAEGYSVSREKKESFPLTVTSAQKNPTAFYLCASSSPGTGYSGYTFGSGTRLTVV.

The chain combines TRBV9 with TRBJ2-1; possibly TRBD2 for D (6 bases). V gave up 4 bases and J gave up 3 bases, with 14 bases separating them. CDR3 length equals 15 residues. Germline CDR1 and CDR2: SGDLS and YYNGEE. The CDR3 here is CASSSGLQVYNEQFF. In DNA form, the CDR3 reads TGTGCCAGCAGCTCAGGACTACAGGTCTACAATGAGCAGTTCTTC.

The chain joins TRBV19 to TRBJ1-2; D gene uncertain. CDR1 is LNHDA, CDR2 SQIVND, per germline (reference sequence). The length of the CDR3 is 15 residues. V lost 5 bases to trimming and J lost 1 base, with 14 bases between them. Here the CDR3 DNA reads TGTGCCAGTAGTCTCCGGACGGCTAATAACTATGGCTACACCTTC. This codes for CASSLRTANNYGYTF.